The TCR beta chain under discussion was sequenced for a study of T cell repertoires in cytomegalovirus infection. In the study overall: Newly reported HLA-C-restricted and thoroughly characterized HLA-B-restricted CMV epitopes were employed. CMV infection and matching HLA type were both indicated by public TCR beta signatures.

V lost 7 bases and J 4 bases, leaving 10 bases between the germline ends. The CDR3 runs 12 residues. Germline values: CDR1 SNHLY, CDR2 FYNNEI. Study conclusions and caveats: CMV-specific TCR beta clonotypes restricted by HLA-C were the ones dominating the ex vivo response.

Regarding this clonotype: The antigen is not known.

TCRdb independently ran MiXCR on the reads; one entry per CDR3 protein. Among about 830,000 distinct CDR3 sequences, roughly 33% were seen once, and the ten largest hold over 10%. The chain links TRBV2 to TRBJ1-1, with D possibly being TRBD1 (5 bases). Source: cultured CD8+ T cells from PBMCs, taken from culture after CMV antigen stimulation. The receptor was isolated from a human donor in good health (CMV status not recorded). Some clones in this sample may be carry-over from other donors' samples. Here the CDR3 DNA reads TGTGCCAGCATTGGGGGGACCACTGAAGCTTTCTTT. Its protein is CASIGGTTEAFF.